The source of this TCR beta chain is a study of T cell responses to AZD1222 COVID-19 vaccine. The V end was cut by 5 bases, the J end by 2 bases, with 8 bases between. From germline, CDR1 is SGHNT and CDR2 YENEEA. This CDR3 is built from 13 residues. Libraries were prepared by immunoSEQ multiplex PCR; TCRdb keeps only in-frame clonotypes and omits some of them. The sample gives 150,000 to 200,000 clones, about 91% of which show up once; less than 1.3% is in the top ten. Study-wide results and caveats: Spike-spanning, vaccine-associated CD4 TCRs were dominant at 160-218 and 743-854. Baseline seropositivity occurred in only a handful of AZD1222 recipients. Of spike-specific TCRs, nearly half reportedly target regions left unmutated in variants. Spike-specific TCRs gained breadth and depth after people received two AZD1222 doses.

About this clone: Its antigen is still unknown.

The rearrangement joins TRBV11-3 to TRBJ2-3; D is undetermined. The input for sequencing was peripheral blood, taken 28 days after the second AZD1222 dose. This TCR derives from an adult who received the AZD1222 COVID-19 vaccine. The CDR3 DNA reads TGTGCCAGCAGCCACTACATCACAGATACGCAGTATTTT. It yields the protein CASSHYITDTQYF.